This T cell receptor (beta chain) was recovered during a study of T cell responses to AZD1222 COVID-19 vaccine (TCRdb year 2021). Regarding the complete study: AZD1222 recipients whose second dose came at about 4 weeks and those whose second dose came at about 12 weeks were combined into one group, since spike-specific TCR depth and breadth did not differ between the two schedules. A total of roughly 240 trial participants underwent TCR sequencing, of whom 207 received two doses of AZD1222 and about 25 received two doses of the MenACWY control vaccine. Trial participants were enrolled by age into 18-55, 56-69 and 70-plus year subgroups, with around 150, 28 and 57 TCR-sequenced participants respectively. Overall results and qualifications from the work: Epitopes outside the regions mutated in the B.1.351 and B.1.1.7 variants were reportedly recognized by nearly half of the unique spike-specific TCRs. Participants were mostly white British, with more females than males. The authors suggested clonal diversity may have been underestimated. Because no samples from the day 14 peak response were available, repertoires could be characterized only after the peak T cell response. In the small 56-69-year group, the increase in depth fell short of significance, most likely because of low power. Conclusions about previously exposed vaccinees were limited because only 5 or 6 AZD1222 recipients were SARS-CoV-2 seropositive at baseline. CD4 TCRs associated with the vaccine covered the entire spike protein, and the dominant responses were in regions 160-218 and 743-854. After two AZD1222 doses, both the breadth and the depth of spike-specific TCRs were significantly higher than at day 0 and than in MenACWY recipients.

Of note for this clone: The specificity of this receptor is unknown. No base-level quality is on record; no much larger clone is a single base apart.

V is shortened by 1 base, J by 8 bases, and the region joining them spans 11 bases. The germline V gene (reference sequence) specifies LGHDT as CDR1 and YNNKEL as CDR2. The CDR3 has 14 amino acids, counting the end cysteine and phenylalanine. Of the read, only the CDR3 DNA is kept; its 42 bases are in frame from base 1. The sample's time point, from its label and the paper: baseline before first vaccination. The vaccinee samples were drawn from two UK trials, COV001 and COV002, one of which was a single-blind randomized controlled phase 2/3 trial testing AZD1222 (ChAdOx1 nCoV-19) in healthy adults. Trial participant PBMC samples were collected at day 0 and day 28 after the second dose for TCRbeta chain sequencing. The CDR3 regions of human TCRbeta chains were analyzed by immunosequencing. The original pipeline was this. TCRs in the repertoires were matched against a reference library of SARS-CoV-2-specific TCRs that had been generated with the MIRA antigen-specificity platform. Breadth was defined as the fraction of unique TCRs that were SARS-CoV-2-associated, and depth was defined as the fraction of total T cells that were SARS-CoV-2-associated. Using the MIRA data, every spike-specific TCR was mapped to the spike region that the TCR reacted to and assigned to either a CD4 or a CD8 class. Log10-transformed breadth and depth values were compared by one-way ANOVA with Sidak's multiple comparisons tests. In its TCRdb copy, this immuneACCESS table keeps in-frame sequences only and misses some clones. Where compared with another copy, unresolved V genes explain less than half of these, and the others have no known cause. V, J and clone size reflect that table, while D and trimming were determined from the DNA. This sample has 40,000 to 55,000 clones in its table, and 80% of those were observed once. The top ten constitute approximately 4% of the sample.

The origin of this receptor is an adult in good health. The chain is encoded by TRBV3-1 (or the pseudogene TRBV3-2) joined to TRBJ2-2, with the D gene call left open. The specimen comprised peripheral blood, sampled on day 0 of AZD1222 vaccination. The CDR3 region reads CASSQAFSGGELFF. At the DNA level, the sequence is TGTGCCAGCAGCCAAGCATTTTCTGGTGGGGAGCTGTTTTTT.